These 11 T cell receptor beta chains were sequenced from one sample in a study of early T cells in non-severe SARS-CoV-2 infection. TCRdb processed the 5' RACE reads anew with MiXCR; each CDR3 protein has one entry. The table has around 70,000 distinct CDR3 sequences, about a tenth seen once. Sequencing was performed on whole blood. The receptor source for this set is an adult who was a healthcare worker with PCR-confirmed SARS-CoV-2 infection or an uninfected control (not recorded which).

This sequence joins TRBV7-9 and TRBJ2-2; D gene uncertain. Germline CDR1 SEHNR, CDR2 FQNEAQ (reference sequence). The ends were cut back, 5 bases at V and 2 bases at J, with 9 bases in the middle. The CDR3 is 14 residues long. CDR3: CASSPMDNTGELFF. Written as DNA, the CDR3 is TGTGCCAGCAGCCCCATGGACAACACCGGGGAGCTGTTTTTT. Looking up the rest from reference TRBV7-9 and TRBJ2-2 gives the full variable domain: DTGVSQNPRHKITKRGQNVTFRCDPISEHNRLYWYRQTLGQGPEFLTYFQNEAQLEKSRLLSDRFSAERPKGSFSTLEIQRTEQGDSAMYLCASSPMDNTGELFFGEGSRLTVL.

This clonotype was detected a few times. V and J are TRBV15 and TRBJ2-3, with 7 bases identical to TRBD2. The ends lost 6 bases at V and 2 bases at J; junction bases unmatched: 5. Germline CDR1 and CDR2: LNHNV and YYDKDF (reference sequence). CDR3 length: 14 amino acids. CDR3 in amino acids: CATRPSGDTDTQYF. The DNA for the CDR3 is TGTGCCACCAGGCCCAGCGGGGACACAGATACGCAGTATTTT.

This chain connects TRBV20-1 to TRBJ1-2; 7 nucleotides align to TRBD1. The CDR3 is 13 amino acids. Germline V gene data show CDR1 as DFQATT and CDR2 as SNEGSKA (reference sequence). Unmatched junction bases numbered 3, after V lost 1 base and J lost 4 bases. The DNA of the CDR3 is TGCAGTGCTAGAGGGGACAGTATCTATGGCTACACCTTC. Amino acid sequence: CSARGDSIYGYTF.

This clonotype appeared a few times. The rearrangement joins TRBV10-3 to TRBJ2-3, with D tentatively TRBD2 (5 bases). This CDR3 is 15 amino acids long. Germline V lookup: CDR1 ENHRY, CDR2 SYGVKD. V was clipped by 9 bases and J by 2 bases, with 18 bases between them. CDR3 sequence: CAMSLSEPNTDTQYF. CDR3 DNA: TGTGCCATGAGCCTTAGCGAGCCTAACACAGATACGCAGTATTTT.

This clonotype was recorded a few times. J is TRBJ1-4 and V is TRBV7-8; unclear D gene. Germline V CDR1 and CDR2: SGHVS, FQNEAQ. Between the trimmed V and J ends, which lost 1 base and 8 bases, there was a span of 14 bases. This CDR3 spans 15 amino acids. CDR3 amino acids: CASSLGLRIGEKLFF. CDR3 nucleotides: TGTGCCAGCAGCTTAGGGCTTCGAATCGGGGAAAAACTGTTTTTT.

This clonotype was detected a few times. This chain uses TRBV7-2 with TRBJ2-3; D gene uncertain. V lost 1 base, J lost 1 base, and 9 bases lay in between. This CDR3 contains 15 residues. Germline CDR1 reads SGHTA; CDR2 reads FQGNSA. The CDR3 loop reads CASSLEGTGTDTQYF. In DNA, the CDR3 is TGTGCCAGCAGCTTAGAGGGAACTGGCACAGATACGCAGTATTTT. Based on the CDR3 plus reference TRBV7-2 and TRBJ2-3, the full variable domain is GAGVSQSPSNKVTEKGKDVELRCDPISGHTALYWYRQSLGQGLEFLIYFQGNSAPDKSGLPSDRFSAERTGGSVSTLTIQRTQQEDSAVYLCASSLEGTGTDTQYFGPGTRLTVL.

This clonotype was detected a few times. The J gene is TRBJ2-7, the V gene TRBV4-1, with D unresolved. Trimming took off 1 base at V and 3 bases at J, with 10 bases between the two ends. Germline V gene data show CDR1 as MGHRA and CDR2 as YSYEKL. CDR3 length: 14 residues. The CDR3 region has the DNA TGCGCCAGCAGCCAAGGCACCTTAGGCTACGAGCAGTACTTC. It is translated as CASSQGTLGYEQYF.

The V call is TRBV7-9, the J call TRBJ2-7, with D possibly matching TRBD2 (6 bases). Trimming pared 1 base from V and 3 bases from J, leaving 10 bases between. Germline V lookup: CDR1 SEHNR, CDR2 FQNEAQ (reference sequence). CDR3 length: 14 residues. CDR3 bases: TGTGCCAGCAGCTTAGTCCCCGGGGGCTACGAGCAGTACTTC. Translation: CASSLVPGGYEQYF.

The rearrangement links TRBV20-1 to TRBJ2-7; 8 positions match TRBD2. The J segment lost 1 base and the V segment lost 7 bases, leaving 9 bases of the junction unmatched. Per the germline V gene, CDR1 is DFQATT and CDR2 is SNEGSKA (reference sequence). This CDR3 region has 14 residues. Written as DNA, the CDR3 is TGCAGTGTCTTTACCGGGACTAGTTCCTACGAGCAGTACTTC. Translation: CSVFTGTSSYEQYF.

This clonotype was seen a few times. The V and J genes are TRBV5-1 and TRBJ2-3; no definite D call. Trimming took 4 bases from V and 1 from J, leaving 13 bases between them. Germline V gives CDR1 SGHRS, CDR2 YFSETQ. The CDR3 length is 15 residues. The CDR3 DNA is TGCGCCAGCAGCCCATCACTTCGACGCACAGATACGCAGTATTTT. It codes for CASSPSLRRTDTQYF.

This clonotype was detected many times. The chain carries TRBV2 and TRBJ2-7; D might be TRBD2 (5 bases). Trimming stripped 3 bases from V and 3 bases from J, with 12 bases between. This CDR3 has 14 residues. Germline CDR1 reads SNHLY; CDR2 reads FYNNEI. This CDR3 reads CASSDSGRSYEQYF. CDR3 nucleotides: TGTGCCAGCAGTGACAGCGGACGAAGCTACGAGCAGTACTTC.